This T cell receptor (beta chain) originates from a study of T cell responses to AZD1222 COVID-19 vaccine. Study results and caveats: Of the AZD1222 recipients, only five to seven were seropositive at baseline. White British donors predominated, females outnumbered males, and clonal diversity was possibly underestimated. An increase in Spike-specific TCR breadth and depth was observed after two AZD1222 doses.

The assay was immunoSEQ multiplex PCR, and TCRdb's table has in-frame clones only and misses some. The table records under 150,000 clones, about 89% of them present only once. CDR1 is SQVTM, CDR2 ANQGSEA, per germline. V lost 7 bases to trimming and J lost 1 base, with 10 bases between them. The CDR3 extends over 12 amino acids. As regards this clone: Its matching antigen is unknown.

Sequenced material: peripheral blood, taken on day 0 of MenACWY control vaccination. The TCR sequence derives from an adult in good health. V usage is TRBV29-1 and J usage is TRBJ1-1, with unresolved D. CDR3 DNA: TGCAGCGGTGGAGGTAGGAACACTGAAGCTTTCTTT. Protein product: CSGGGRNTEAFF.